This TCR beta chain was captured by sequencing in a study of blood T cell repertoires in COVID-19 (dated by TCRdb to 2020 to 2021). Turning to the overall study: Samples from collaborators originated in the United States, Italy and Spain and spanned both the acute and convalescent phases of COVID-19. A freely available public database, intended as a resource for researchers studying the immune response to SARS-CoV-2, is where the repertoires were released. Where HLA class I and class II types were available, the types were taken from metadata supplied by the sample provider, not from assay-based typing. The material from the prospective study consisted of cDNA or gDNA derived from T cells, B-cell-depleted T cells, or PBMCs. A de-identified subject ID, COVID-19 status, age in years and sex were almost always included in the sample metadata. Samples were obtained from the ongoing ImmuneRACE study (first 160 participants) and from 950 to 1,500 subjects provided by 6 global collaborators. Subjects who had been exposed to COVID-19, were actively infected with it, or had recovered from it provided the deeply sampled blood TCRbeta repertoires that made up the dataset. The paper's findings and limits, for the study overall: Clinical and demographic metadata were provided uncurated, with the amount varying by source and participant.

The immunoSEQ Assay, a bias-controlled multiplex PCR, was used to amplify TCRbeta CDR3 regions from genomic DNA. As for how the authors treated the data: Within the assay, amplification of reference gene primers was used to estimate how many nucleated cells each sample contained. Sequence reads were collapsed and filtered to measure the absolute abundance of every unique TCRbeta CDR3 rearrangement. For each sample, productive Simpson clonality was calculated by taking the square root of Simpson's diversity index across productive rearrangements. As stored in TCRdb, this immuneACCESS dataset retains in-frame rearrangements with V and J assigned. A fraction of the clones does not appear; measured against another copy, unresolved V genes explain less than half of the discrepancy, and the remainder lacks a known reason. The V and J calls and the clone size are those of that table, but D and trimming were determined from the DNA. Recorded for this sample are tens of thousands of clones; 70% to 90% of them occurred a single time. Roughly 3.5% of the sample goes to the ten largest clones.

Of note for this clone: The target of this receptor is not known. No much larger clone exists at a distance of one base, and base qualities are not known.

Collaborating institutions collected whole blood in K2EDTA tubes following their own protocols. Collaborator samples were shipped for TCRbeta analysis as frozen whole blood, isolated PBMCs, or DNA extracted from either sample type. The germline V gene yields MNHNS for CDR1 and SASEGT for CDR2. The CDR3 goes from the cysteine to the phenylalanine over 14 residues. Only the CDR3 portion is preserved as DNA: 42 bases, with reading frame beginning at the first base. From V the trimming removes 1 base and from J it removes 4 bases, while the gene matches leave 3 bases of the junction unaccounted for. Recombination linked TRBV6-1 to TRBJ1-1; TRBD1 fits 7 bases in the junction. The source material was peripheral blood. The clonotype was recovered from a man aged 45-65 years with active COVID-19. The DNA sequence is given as TGTGCCAGCAGTGAAGACAGGGGCGGCACTGAAGCTTTCTTT. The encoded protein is CASSEDRGGTEAFF.